One and the same sample provided the 7 T cell receptor beta chains below, sequenced in a study of T-cell reconstitution after alpha-beta-depleted transplantation in children. As it was prepared, the TCRbeta library received unique molecular identifiers. MiXCR, run by TCRdb on the PCR reads, gives a single entry per CDR3 protein. The repertoire consists of hundreds of thousands of distinct CDR3 sequences, with 9.5% to 15% occurring once and the leading ten covering around 5.6%. Sequencing was performed on PBMCs from the stem cell graft donor, taken from the stem cell graft. Source of these receptors: a human donor who donated a stem cell graft to a child with combined immunodeficiency.

Concerning this clonotype: A junction end diverges from the germline sequence, so it may reflect a read error. The J gene is TRBJ2-7, the V gene TRBV2, with D perhaps being TRBD1 or TRBD2 (5 bases each). This CDR3 has 12 amino acids. CDR1 and CDR2 from the germline V gene are SNHLY and FYNNEI. CDR3 region: CACSAEGYEQYF. Here the CDR3 DNA reads TGTGCCTGCAGTGCCGAGGGGTACGAGCAGTACTTC.

CDR3 bases: TGCAGTGCTAGACCAGGAGCCGATGGCTACACCTTC. This encodes CSARPGADGYTF. The chain employs TRBV20-1 and TRBJ1-2; no clear D. The CDR3 extends over 12 amino acids. V lost 2 bases and J 6 bases, leaving 10 bases between the germline ends. In germline, CDR1 is DFQATT, CDR2 SNEGSKA (reference sequence).

This clonotype was picked up a small number of times. The V and J genes are TRBV7-3 and TRBJ1-6, with a possible D match to TRBD1 (5 bases). Germline CDR1 is SGHTA and CDR2 is FQGTGA. With 2 bases removed from V and 7 bases from J, the gap between germline ends came to 12 bases. The CDR3 runs to 15 residues. In nucleotides, the CDR3 is TGTGCCAGCAGCTTAGGCAGGGTGCAAAATTCACCCCTCCACTTT. This gives the protein CASSLGRVQNSPLHF.

This clonotype was picked up many times. The rearrangement uses TRBV12-3 or TRBV12-4 and TRBJ1-1, with D perhaps matching TRBD1 (5 bases). Trimming took off 4 bases at V and 1 base at J, with 19 bases between the two ends. The CDR3 is made up of 17 amino acids. The CDR3 loop is CASSSSEASGQNTEAFF. The CDR3 DNA sequence: TGTGCCAGCAGTTCCAGCGAGGCGTCAGGGCAGAACACTGAAGCTTTCTTT.

The chain joins TRBV19 to TRBJ2-7, with a tentative D call TRBD1 (6 bases). V was shortened by 5 bases and J by 8 bases, with 13 bases between the two germline ends. Germline V gene sequence: CDR1 LNHDA, CDR2 SQIVND (reference sequence). The CDR3 spans 12 residues. CDR3 sequence: CASSADDRKQYF. The CDR3 nucleotides are TGTGCCAGTAGTGCCGATGACAGGAAGCAGTACTTC.

The table lists this clonotype with a few counts. The gene calls are TRBV11-2 and TRBJ2-1, with 8 bases fitting TRBD2. CDR1 is SGHAT, CDR2 FQNNGV, per germline. The V and J ends lost 5 bases and 15 bases, in that order; junction bases with no gene match: 15. The CDR3 has 14 residues. CDR3 sequence reads: CASSLNGLAPRSFF. CDR3 nucleotides: TGTGCCAGCAGCCTAAATGGACTAGCCCCTAGGTCGTTCTTC.

CDR3 loop: CASSQGTRALYEQYF. The CDR3, as DNA: TGCGCCAGCAGCCAAGGGACTAGGGCCCTTTACGAGCAGTACTTC. The gene calls are TRBV4-3 and TRBJ2-7; 7 nucleotides align to TRBD2. Trimming removed 1 base from V and 4 bases from J; junction bases left unmatched: 7. In germline, CDR1 is LGHNA, CDR2 YSLEER. This CDR3 is built from 15 residues.